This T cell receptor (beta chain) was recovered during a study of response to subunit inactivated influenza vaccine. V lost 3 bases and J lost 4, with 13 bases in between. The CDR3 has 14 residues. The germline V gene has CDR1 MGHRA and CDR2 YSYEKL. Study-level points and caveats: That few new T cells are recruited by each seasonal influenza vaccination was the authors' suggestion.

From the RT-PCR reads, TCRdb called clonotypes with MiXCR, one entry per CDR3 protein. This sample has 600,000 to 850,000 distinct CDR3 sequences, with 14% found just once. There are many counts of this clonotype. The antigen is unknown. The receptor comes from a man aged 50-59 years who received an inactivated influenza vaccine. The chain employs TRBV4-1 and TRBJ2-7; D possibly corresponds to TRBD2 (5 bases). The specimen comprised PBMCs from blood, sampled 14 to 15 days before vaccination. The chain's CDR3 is CASSHFGGNYEQYF. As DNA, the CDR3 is TGCGCCAGCAGCCATTTTGGAGGCAATTACGAGCAGTACTTC.